These 29 T cell receptor beta chains share one sample of origin, sequenced in a study of cytomegalovirus exposure and HLA in healthy donors (dated by TCRdb to 2015 to 2018). Libraries were prepared through the immunoSEQ multiplex PCR assay. The immuneACCESS repertoire file appears here via TCRdb, limited to in-frame rearrangements. These files lack a portion of the clones; in checked studies, under half of the deficit traces to unresolved V genes, and the cause of the others is not known. The sample table contains fewer than 200,000 clones; only one count was recorded for around 96% of them. The ten most abundant clones make up 0.89% of the sample. Sequenced material: PBMCs. The receptors come from a woman aged 18-35 years in good health and CMV-seronegative.

V gene TRBV27 combines with J gene TRBJ1-1; D may be TRBD1 (6 bases). The CDR3 contains 15 residues. V lost 4 bases and J lost 3, with 15 bases in between. Germline CDR1 MNHEY, CDR2 SMNVEV (reference sequence). CDR3 in amino acids: CASSSVDRPHTEAFF. In nucleotides, the CDR3 is TGTGCCAGCAGTTCCGTAGACAGGCCCCACACTGAAGCTTTCTTT.

The V call is TRBV29-1, the J call TRBJ1-3; D uncertain. Germline CDR1 and CDR2: SQVTM and ANQGSEA. Trimming took off 5 bases at V and 0 bases at J, with 11 bases between the two ends. This CDR3 contains 14 residues. CDR3 sequence reads: CSVCYAPSGNTIYF. The CDR3 nucleotides read TGCAGCGTTTGCTATGCACCCTCTGGAAACACCATATATTTT.

The chain carries TRBV7-8 and TRBJ1-5; D not certain. The CDR3 covers 15 residues. With 1 base removed from V and 0 bases from J, the gap between germline ends came to 7 bases. Germline V gene sequence: CDR1 SGHVS, CDR2 FQNEAQ. In nucleotides, the CDR3 is TGTGCCAGCAGCTTAGGTCCAGATAGCAATCAGCCCCAGCATTTT. It encodes CASSLGPDSNQPQHF.

The rearrangement uses TRBV7-8 and TRBJ2-5; D possibly corresponds to TRBD2 (6 bases). The V gene lost 5 bases and the J gene lost 5 bases, with 9 bases spanning the gap. Germline CDR1 is SGHVS and CDR2 is FQNEAQ. This CDR3 spans 12 amino acids. CDR3 residues: CASSRSGETQYF. DNA for the CDR3: TGTGCCAGCAGCCGCAGCGGGGAGACCCAGTACTTC. Drawing the rest from reference TRBV7-8 and TRBJ2-5, the complete variable domain is GAGVSQSPRYKVAKRGQDVALRCDPISGHVSLFWYQQALGQGPEFLTYFQNEAQLDKSGLPSDRFFAERPEGSVSTLKIQRTQQEDSAVYLCASSRSGETQYFGPGTRLLVL.

The chain uses TRBV4-1 and TRBJ2-7; TRBD1 is a possible D gene (5 bases). This CDR3 contains 13 residues. Germline V CDR1 and CDR2: MGHRA, YSYEKL. Trimming removed 1 base from V and 3 bases from J, with 7 bases in between. The CDR3 is CASSQGRDYEQYF. The CDR3, as DNA: TGCGCCAGCAGCCAAGGCAGGGACTACGAGCAGTACTTC.

This clone was counted a few times. J is TRBJ1-5 and V is TRBV6-6; a weak D match, TRBD1 (5 bases). Germline values: CDR1 MNHNY, CDR2 SVGAGI (reference sequence). This CDR3 contains 14 residues. V was clipped by 6 bases and J by 5 bases, with 14 bases between them. For the CDR3, the DNA is TGTGCCAGCAGCCCCGGCTGGGGGGATCAGCCCCAGCATTTT. It specifies CASSPGWGDQPQHF.

This chain connects TRBV5-1 to TRBJ1-2; D perhaps matches TRBD1 (5 bases). CDR3 length equals 14 residues. Germline V gives CDR1 SGHRS, CDR2 YFSETQ. V shed 1 base and J shed 2 bases, with 9 bases lying between them. The CDR3 loop reads CASSLSPGNYGYTF. For the CDR3, the DNA is TGCGCCAGCAGCTTGTCGCCAGGGAACTATGGCTACACCTTC.

V and J are TRBV5-4 and TRBJ1-2; no reliable D call. CDR3 size: 13 residues. V lost 4 bases and J 3 bases, leaving 10 bases between the germline ends. Germline V gives CDR1 SGHNT, CDR2 YYREEE (reference sequence). The chain's CDR3 is CASSRGNDYGYTF. For the CDR3, the DNA is TGTGCCAGCAGCCGGGGAAACGACTATGGCTACACCTTC.

The gene calls are TRBV6-1 and TRBJ2-1, with a weak D call TRBD2 (6 bases). The CDR3 length is 15 residues. The V end lost 5 bases, the J end lost 0 bases, and 11 bases lay between the germline ends. Per germline, CDR1 MNHNS and CDR2 SASEGT. CDR3 loop: CASSSAGSSYNEQFF. The CDR3 DNA reads as TGTGCCAGCAGTTCTGCGGGGAGCTCCTACAATGAGCAGTTCTTC.

The CDR3 DNA is TGTGCCAGCAGCTTAGACAGAAGCACAGATACGCAGTATTTT. It encodes CASSLDRSTDTQYF. The chain uses TRBV7-3 and TRBJ2-3, with a possible D match to TRBD1 (5 bases). Trimming removed 2 bases at V and 0 bases at J, with 6 bases between. Germline values: CDR1 SGHTA, CDR2 FQGTGA. This CDR3 is built from 14 residues.

This chain links TRBV5-1 with TRBJ1-1; D is possibly TRBD1 (5 bases). CDR3 length: 16 residues. Germline V gene data show CDR1 as SGHRS and CDR2 as YFSETQ. V lost 3 bases to trimming and J lost 3 bases, with 18 bases between them. Here the CDR3 reads CASSSVGPNRYTEAFF. CDR3 in DNA: TGCGCCAGCAGCTCCGTGGGGCCGAATCGCTACACTGAAGCTTTCTTT.

The chain links TRBV10-2 to TRBJ2-1, with TRBD2 matching 12 bases. Germline lookup yields CDR1 WSHSY and CDR2 SAAADI. The CDR3 spans 16 residues. The ends lost 2 bases at V and 5 bases at J; junction bases unmatched: 4. The CDR3 sequence is CASSETSGGLNNEQFF. Written as DNA, the CDR3 is TGCGCCAGCAGTGAGACTAGCGGGGGGCTAAACAATGAGCAGTTCTTC.

V and J are TRBV7-9 and TRBJ2-3, with 8 bases that match TRBD2. The CDR3 runs to 18 residues. Germline-derived CDR1 and CDR2 are SEHNR and FQNEAQ (reference sequence). Trimming took 8 bases from V and 1 from J; bases not matched to a gene: 17. DNA of the CDR3: TGTGCCAGCGGACCCGGACGGTGGACTAGCCAGGGCACAGATACGCAGTATTTT. This codes for CASGPGRWTSQGTDTQYF.

The chain employs TRBV2 and TRBJ2-5; 7 bases fit TRBD1. V shed 5 bases, J shed 3 bases, and the junction held 15 bases outside the gene matches. This CDR3 has 17 amino acids. CDR1 and CDR2 (germline): SNHLY, FYNNEI. The CDR3: CASSTGTVDPLKETQYF. CDR3 sequence (DNA): TGTGCCAGCAGTACCGGGACAGTGGACCCCCTAAAAGAGACCCAGTACTTC.

The chain carries TRBV5-1 and TRBJ2-7; 7 nucleotides align to TRBD1. Germline V gene sequence: CDR1 SGHRS, CDR2 YFSETQ. The CDR3 totals 15 residues. The J segment lost 7 bases and the V segment lost 0 bases, leaving 10 bases of the junction unmatched. CDR3 region: CASSLGQGVFQEQYF. The DNA for the CDR3 is TGCGCCAGCAGCTTGGGCCAGGGGGTATTTCAAGAGCAGTACTTC. Variable domain in full (rest from reference TRBV5-1 and TRBJ2-7): KAGVTQTPRYLIKTRGQQVTLSCSPISGHRSVSWYQQTPGQGLQFLFEYFSETQRNKGNFPGRFSGRQFSNSRSEMNVSTLELGDSALYLCASSLGQGVFQEQYFGPGTRLTVT.

The chain couples TRBV7-2 to TRBJ1-1; 7 bases are a match to TRBD1. Germline CDR1 and CDR2: SGHTA and FQGNSA. The CDR3 length is 14 residues. With V trimmed by 1 base and J by 9 bases, 8 bases remained unmatched. This chain's CDR3 is CASSLGGPGQKAFF. The CDR3 DNA follows: TGTGCCAGCAGCTTAGGCGGACCGGGACAGAAAGCTTTCTTT. The full variable domain, its missing parts supplied by reference TRBV7-2 and TRBJ1-1, is GAGVSQSPSNKVTEKGKDVELRCDPISGHTALYWYRQSLGQGLEFLIYFQGNSAPDKSGLPSDRFSAERTGGSVSTLTIQRTQQEDSAVYLCASSLGGPGQKAFFGQGTRLTVV.

The CDR3 sequence is CASSQVGRDRGREQYF. CDR3 coding DNA: TGCGCCAGCAGCCAAGTCGGACGGGACAGGGGACGAGAGCAGTACTTC. The rearrangement links TRBV4-1 to TRBJ2-7; TRBD1 agrees at 10 bases. J lost 7 bases, V lost 1 base, and 10 bases had no gene match. The CDR3 totals 16 residues. The germline gives CDR1 MGHRA, CDR2 YSYEKL.

The chain has TRBV9 and TRBJ2-5, with TRBD2 identical over 12 bases. Germline V CDR1 and CDR2: SGDLS, YYNGEE. Losses at the gene ends were 0 bases for V and 2 bases for J; bases not matched to a gene: 8. The CDR3 runs 18 residues. The CDR3 is CASSVAPLTSGGQETQYF. The CDR3 DNA is TGTGCCAGCAGCGTAGCCCCCCTGACTAGCGGGGGACAAGAGACCCAGTACTTC.

The chain recombines TRBV27 with TRBJ2-5; 13 nucleotides line up with TRBD2. The germline V gene encodes CDR1 MNHEY and CDR2 SMNVEV (reference sequence). The length of the CDR3 is 16 residues. V lost 5 bases and J lost 6; bases outside the gene matches: 9. The CDR3 region is CASSALLAGGPQTQYF. DNA for the CDR3: TGTGCCAGCAGTGCCTTACTAGCGGGGGGGCCACAGACCCAGTACTTC.

V gene TRBV15 combines with J gene TRBJ1-1; D is possibly TRBD1 (5 bases). V was pared by 0 bases and J by 4 bases, with 9 bases between. The CDR3 sequence is 14 residues long. Germline CDR1 reads LNHNV; CDR2 reads YYDKDF (reference sequence). This chain's CDR3 is CATSRDMGGTEAFF. CDR3 nucleotide sequence: TGTGCCACCAGCAGAGACATGGGGGGCACTGAAGCTTTCTTT. The variable domain in full, completed from reference TRBV15 and TRBJ1-1, reads DAMVIQNPRYQVTQFGKPVTLSCSQTLNHNVMYWYQQKSSQAPKLLFHYYDKDFNNEADTPDNFQSRRPNTSFCFLDIRSPGLGDTAMYLCATSRDMGGTEAFFGQGTRLTVV.

CDR3 loop: CASSSGDSHSSYNSPLHF. In DNA, the CDR3 is TGTGCCAGCAGCTCCGGGGATTCACACAGCTCCTATAATTCACCCCTCCACTTT. The chain links TRBV5-4 to TRBJ1-6; D unresolved. The CDR3 consists of 18 residues. Germline CDR1 and CDR2: SGHNT and YYREEE (reference sequence). Trimming removed 3 bases at V and 0 bases at J, with 16 bases between.

This clone was observed a single time. The chain has TRBV11-2 and TRBJ2-1; the D gene is possibly TRBD1 (7 bases). Trimming shortened V by 5 bases and J by 4 bases, and 18 bases separated the two germline ends. Germline lookup yields CDR1 SGHAT and CDR2 FQNNGV. The CDR3 is 16 residues long. The CDR3 DNA sequence: TGTGCCAGCAGCGGGCAGGGGGGTAAGGTTTACAATGAGCAGTTCTTC. Translating it yields CASSGQGGKVYNEQFF.

V and J are TRBV6-1 and TRBJ1-4; 7 bases match TRBD1. Germline V gene data show CDR1 as MNHNS and CDR2 as SASEGT. V trimming: 6 bases; J trimming: 3 bases; junction bases outside the gene matches: 4. The CDR3 has 14 residues. The CDR3 DNA follows: TGTGCCAGCAGATGGACAGGAGCTAATGAAAAACTGTTTTTT. Translation gives CASRWTGANEKLFF.

The genes are TRBV4-1 and TRBJ2-2, with D possibly being TRBD1 (5 bases). Per germline, CDR1 MGHRA and CDR2 YSYEKL. Between the trimmed V and J ends, which lost 4 bases and 0 bases, there was a span of 15 bases. This CDR3 has 17 amino acids. Here the CDR3 reads CASSRTGPRANTGELFF. DNA of the CDR3: TGCGCCAGCAGCCGTACAGGCCCCCGGGCGAACACCGGGGAGCTGTTTTTT.

The chain links TRBV27 to TRBJ1-5; D is unresolved. Germline CDR1 reads MNHEY; CDR2 reads SMNVEV (reference sequence). V was pared by 3 bases and J by 0 bases, with 6 bases between. CDR3 length: 14 residues. In DNA, the CDR3 is TGTGCCAGCAGTTTCTCAGATAGCAATCAGCCCCAGCATTTT. Amino acid sequence: CASSFSDSNQPQHF.

The chain links TRBV9 to TRBJ2-7; D is perhaps TRBD1 (6 bases). The CDR3 loop spans 14 amino acids. V lost 0 bases, J lost 4 bases, and 11 bases lay in between. The germline V gene encodes CDR1 SGDLS and CDR2 YYNGEE. The CDR3 loop reads CASSVGTGIYEQYF. The CDR3 DNA sequence: TGTGCCAGCAGCGTAGGAACAGGGATTTACGAGCAGTACTTC.

This chain joins TRBV7-8 and TRBJ2-7; 12 nucleotides line up with TRBD2. CDR3 length: 15 residues. V dropped 1 base and J dropped 11; count of bases not matched to a gene: 9. CDR1 is SGHVS and CDR2 is FQNEAQ in the germline V gene. The chain's CDR3 is CASSLDGLAGPPKYF. The DNA for the CDR3 is TGTGCCAGCAGCTTAGACGGACTAGCGGGACCCCCCAAGTACTTC.

The chain has TRBV7-6 and TRBJ2-1, with TRBD2 identical over 9 bases. The CDR3 is 18 residues long. Germline CDR1 and CDR2: SGHVS and FNYEAQ. J lost 4 bases, V lost 1 base, and 11 bases had no gene match. This CDR3 reads CASSLEASGVQGYNEQFF. CDR3 DNA sequence: TGTGCCAGCAGCTTAGAGGCTAGCGGGGTACAAGGGTACAATGAGCAGTTCTTC.

The chain uses TRBV19 and TRBJ1-2, with TRBD1 matching 9 bases. The CDR3 is made up of 15 amino acids. Germline CDR1 and CDR2: LNHDA and SQIVND (reference sequence). V lost 7 bases, J lost 4 bases, and 10 bases stayed unmatched. The chain's CDR3 is CASTPGTGYGYGYTF. The CDR3 nucleotides are TGTGCCAGTACTCCCGGGACAGGGTACGGCTATGGCTACACCTTC.